The TCR beta chain under discussion was sequenced for a study of shared clonotypes between healthy human individuals. This table comes from immunoSEQ multiplex PCR, and its TCRdb copy is limited to in-frame clones, with some not included. Counted here are a few million clones, 90% to 95% occurring once; the ten biggest clones make up around 1.7%. In the naive CD8 group, cells lacked CD45RO and were positively selected for CCR7, so terminally differentiated effector memory CD45RA+ cells were left out. Germline values: CDR1 LNHNV, CDR2 YYDKDF (reference sequence). Trimming pared 2 bases from V and 4 bases from J, leaving 6 bases between. This CDR3 has 14 residues.

This chain joins TRBV15 and TRBJ2-6, with D possibly matching TRBD2 (5 bases). The sample comprised naive CD8+ T cells from PBMCs. The TCR was taken from a man aged 18-30 years in good health. Some clones in this sample may be carry-over from other donors' samples. The CDR3 DNA follows: TGTGCCACCAGCAGACCGGGAGGGGCCAACGTCCTGACTTTC. Translated, it gives CATSRPGGANVLTF. Combining the CDR3 with reference TRBV15 and TRBJ2-6 gives the whole variable domain DAMVIQNPRYQVTQFGKPVTLSCSQTLNHNVMYWYQQKSSQAPKLLFHYYDKDFNNEADTPDNFQSRRPNTSFCFLDIRSPGLGDTAMYLCATSRPGGANVLTFGAGSRLTVL.